This TCR beta chain was identified during a study of cytomegalovirus exposure and HLA in healthy donors. Study-wide context: The 120 validation repertoires matched the approximately 700 first-cohort repertoires in platform, a later analysis reported. Study-wide results and limits: In vitro assays verified that a few CMV-associated chains recognized CMV antigens specifically.

This clone occurred once. Its antigen is currently unknown. Generated by immunoSEQ multiplex PCR, the TCRdb table keeps only in-frame clones and is missing some. Here the sample spans 200,000 to 250,000 clones, approximately 80% being singletons. The CDR3 length is 14 residues. V gave up 4 bases and J gave up 4 bases, with 13 bases separating them. The germline gives CDR1 MNHNS, CDR2 SASEGT. The sequence was collected from a woman aged 25 to 39 in good health and CMV-seropositive. The sequenced material came from PBMCs. The chain combines TRBV6-1 with TRBJ1-2; D uncertain. CDR3 sequence (DNA): TGTGCCAGCAGTGGTGGGCCTCTCTCCTATGGCTACACCTTC. It codes for CASSGGPLSYGYTF.